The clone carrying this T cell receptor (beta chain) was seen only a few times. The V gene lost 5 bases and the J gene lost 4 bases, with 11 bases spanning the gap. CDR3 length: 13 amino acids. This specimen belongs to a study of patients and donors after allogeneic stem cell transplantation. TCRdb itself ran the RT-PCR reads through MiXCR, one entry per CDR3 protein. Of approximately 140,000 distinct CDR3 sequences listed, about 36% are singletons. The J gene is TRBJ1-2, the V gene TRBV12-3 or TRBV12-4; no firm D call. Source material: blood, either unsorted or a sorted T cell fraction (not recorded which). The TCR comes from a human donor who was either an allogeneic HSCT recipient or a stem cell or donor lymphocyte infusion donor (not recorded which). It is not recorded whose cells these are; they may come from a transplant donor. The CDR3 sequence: CASSPTDSYGYTF. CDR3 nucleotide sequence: TGTGCCAGCAGTCCCACTGACTCCTATGGCTACACCTTC.